Reported below is one T cell receptor beta chain. In the authors' methods: Estimation of nucleated cell counts relied on the amplification of reference gene primers. TCRdb's table, derived via immunoSEQ multiplex PCR, lists solely in-frame clones and lacks some. V, J and clone size were drawn from that table, and D and trimming were deduced from the DNA. The repertoire holds 60,000 to 90,000 clones, with about 86% as singletons. The germline CDR1 and CDR2 sequences are SGHTA and FQGTGA. V was trimmed by 2 bases and J by 5 bases, leaving 13 bases between them. The CDR3 is made up of 15 amino acids. This specimen comes from a study of blood T cell repertoires in COVID-19. Background on the study: Acute and convalescent COVID-19 samples came from the United States, Italy and Spain. PBMCs, B-cell-depleted T cells, or T cells provided the cDNA or gDNA that made up the material.

Material: peripheral blood. The rearrangement uses TRBV7-3 and TRBJ2-1; a possible D gene is TRBD1 (7 bases). The receptor was derived from a human donor in a cohort sampled during active COVID-19. Here the CDR3 DNA reads TGTGCCAGCAGCTTACAGGGGGGAACCCACAATGAGCAGTTCTTC. This gives the protein CASSLQGGTHNEQFF. The full variable domain, in which reference TRBV7-3 and TRBJ2-1 provide the parts outside the CDR3, is GAGVSQTPSNKVTEKGKYVELRCDPISGHTALYWYRQSLGQGPEFLIYFQGTGAADDSGLPNDRFFAVRPEGSVSTLKIQRTERGDSAVYLCASSLQGGTHNEQFFGPGTRLTVL.